This T cell receptor beta chain was identified during a study of blood T cell repertoires in COVID-19. About the study: Specimens from acute and convalescent COVID-19 originated in the United States, Italy and Spain. Nucleic acid was either cDNA or gDNA, and it came from T cells, B-cell-depleted T cells, or PBMCs.

The germline gives CDR1 SGDLS, CDR2 YYNGEE. This CDR3 comprises 15 residues. The V segment lost 3 bases and the J segment 2 bases; nucleotides outside the gene matches: 4. Original processing methods: Quantification of nucleated cells was approximated via reference gene primer amplification. TCRdb's copy holds only in-frame clones and misses some; the assay was immunoSEQ multiplex PCR. The DNA was the basis for D and trimming; V, J and clone size are from that table. Counted here are around 700,000 clones, approximately 90% occurring once; the ten biggest clones make up roughly 0.26%. Sequenced: peripheral blood. The chain carries TRBV9 and TRBJ1-2; TRBD1 matches at 10 bases. This clonotype was sampled from a woman aged 18-35 years with acute or convalescent COVID-19. The CDR3 loop is CASSDLGQGNYGYTF. The CDR3 region has the DNA TGTGCCAGCAGCGACTTGGGACAGGGGAACTATGGCTACACCTTC.